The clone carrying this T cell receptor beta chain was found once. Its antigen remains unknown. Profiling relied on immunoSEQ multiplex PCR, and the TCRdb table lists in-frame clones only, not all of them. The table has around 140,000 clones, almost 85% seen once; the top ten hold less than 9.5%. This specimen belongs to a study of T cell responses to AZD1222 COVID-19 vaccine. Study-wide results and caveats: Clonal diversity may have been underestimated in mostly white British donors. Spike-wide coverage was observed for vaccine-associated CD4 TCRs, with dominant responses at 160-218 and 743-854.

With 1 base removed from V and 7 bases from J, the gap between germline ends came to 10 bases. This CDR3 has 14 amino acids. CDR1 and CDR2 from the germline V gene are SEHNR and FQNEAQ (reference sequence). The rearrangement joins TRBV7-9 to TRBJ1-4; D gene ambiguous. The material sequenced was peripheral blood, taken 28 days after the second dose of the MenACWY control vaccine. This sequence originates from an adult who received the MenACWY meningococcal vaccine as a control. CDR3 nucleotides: TGTGCCAGCAGCTTAGGGGGTGGCGGTGAAAAACTGTTTTTT. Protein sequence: CASSLGGGGEKLFF. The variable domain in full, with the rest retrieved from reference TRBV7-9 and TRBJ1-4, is DTGVSQNPRHKITKRGQNVTFRCDPISEHNRLYWYRQTLGQGPEFLTYFQNEAQLEKSRLLSDRFSAERPKGSFSTLEIQRTEQGDSAMYLCASSLGGGGEKLFFGSGTQLSVL.